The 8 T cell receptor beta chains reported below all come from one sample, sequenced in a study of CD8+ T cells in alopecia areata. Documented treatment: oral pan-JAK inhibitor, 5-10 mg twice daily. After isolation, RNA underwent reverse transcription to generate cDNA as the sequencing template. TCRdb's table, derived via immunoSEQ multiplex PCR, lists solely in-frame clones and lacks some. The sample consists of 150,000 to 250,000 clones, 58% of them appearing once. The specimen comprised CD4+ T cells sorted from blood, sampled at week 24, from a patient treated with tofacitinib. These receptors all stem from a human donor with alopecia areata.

CDR3 amino acids: CASREIPGPLGGEQFF. Here the CDR3 DNA reads TGTGCCAGCAGAGAAATCCCGGGACCCTTGGGAGGTGAGCAGTTCTTC. The gene calls are TRBV6-6 and TRBJ2-1, with a tentative D call TRBD2 (6 bases). Germline CDR1 reads MNHNY; CDR2 reads SVGAGI (reference sequence). The CDR3 spans 16 residues. Trimming took off 6 bases at V and 9 bases at J, with 24 bases between the two ends.

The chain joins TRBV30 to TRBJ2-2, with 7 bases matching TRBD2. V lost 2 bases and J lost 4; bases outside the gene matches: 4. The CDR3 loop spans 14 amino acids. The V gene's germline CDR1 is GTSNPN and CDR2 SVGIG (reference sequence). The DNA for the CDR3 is TGTGCCTGGAGTCCCGGGAGGACCACCGGGGAGCTGTTTTTT. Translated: CAWSPGRTTGELFF.

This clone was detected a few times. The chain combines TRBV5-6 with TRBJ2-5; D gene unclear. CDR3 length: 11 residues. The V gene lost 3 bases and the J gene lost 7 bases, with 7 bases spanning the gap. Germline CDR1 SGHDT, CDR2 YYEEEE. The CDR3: CASSWAGTQYF. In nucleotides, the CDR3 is TGTGCCAGCAGCTGGGCCGGGACCCAGTACTTC.

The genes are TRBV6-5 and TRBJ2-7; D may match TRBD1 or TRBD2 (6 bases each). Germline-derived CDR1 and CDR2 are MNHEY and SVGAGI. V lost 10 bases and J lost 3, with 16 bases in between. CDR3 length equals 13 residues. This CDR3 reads CATLSGASYEQYF. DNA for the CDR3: TGTGCCACCCTGTCGGGGGCCAGCTACGAGCAGTACTTC.

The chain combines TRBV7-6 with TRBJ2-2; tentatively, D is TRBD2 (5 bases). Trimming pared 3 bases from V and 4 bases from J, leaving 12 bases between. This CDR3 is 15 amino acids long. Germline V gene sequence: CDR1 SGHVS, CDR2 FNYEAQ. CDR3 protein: CASSLSLEGTGELFF. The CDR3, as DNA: TGTGCCAGCAGCTTGAGTCTAGAGGGCACCGGGGAGCTGTTTTTT. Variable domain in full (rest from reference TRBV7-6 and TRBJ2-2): GAGVSQSPRYKVTKRGQDVALRCDPISGHVSLYWYRQALGQGPEFLTYFNYEAQQDKSGLPNDRFSAERPEGSISTLTIQRTEQRDSAMYRCASSLSLEGTGELFFGEGSRLTVL.

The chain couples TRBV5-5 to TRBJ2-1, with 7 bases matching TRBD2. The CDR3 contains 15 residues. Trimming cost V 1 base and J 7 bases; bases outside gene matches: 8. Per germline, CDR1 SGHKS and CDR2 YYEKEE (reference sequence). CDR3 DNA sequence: TGTGCCAGCAGCTTGCGGCTAGCGGAACTTAATGAGCAGTTCTTC. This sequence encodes CASSLRLAELNEQFF.

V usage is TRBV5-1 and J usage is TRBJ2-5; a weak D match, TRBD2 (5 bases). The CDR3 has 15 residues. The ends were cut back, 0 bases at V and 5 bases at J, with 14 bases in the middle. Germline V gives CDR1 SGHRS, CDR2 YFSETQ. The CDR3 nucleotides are TGCGCCAGCAGCTTGGCCGGGGTATTGGGGGAGACCCAGTACTTC. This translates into CASSLAGVLGETQYF.

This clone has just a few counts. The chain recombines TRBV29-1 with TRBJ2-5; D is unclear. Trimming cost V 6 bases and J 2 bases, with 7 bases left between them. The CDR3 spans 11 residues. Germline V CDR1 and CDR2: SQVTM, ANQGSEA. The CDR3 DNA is TGCAGCGTGGCCCATCAAGAGACCCAGTACTTC. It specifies CSVAHQETQYF.